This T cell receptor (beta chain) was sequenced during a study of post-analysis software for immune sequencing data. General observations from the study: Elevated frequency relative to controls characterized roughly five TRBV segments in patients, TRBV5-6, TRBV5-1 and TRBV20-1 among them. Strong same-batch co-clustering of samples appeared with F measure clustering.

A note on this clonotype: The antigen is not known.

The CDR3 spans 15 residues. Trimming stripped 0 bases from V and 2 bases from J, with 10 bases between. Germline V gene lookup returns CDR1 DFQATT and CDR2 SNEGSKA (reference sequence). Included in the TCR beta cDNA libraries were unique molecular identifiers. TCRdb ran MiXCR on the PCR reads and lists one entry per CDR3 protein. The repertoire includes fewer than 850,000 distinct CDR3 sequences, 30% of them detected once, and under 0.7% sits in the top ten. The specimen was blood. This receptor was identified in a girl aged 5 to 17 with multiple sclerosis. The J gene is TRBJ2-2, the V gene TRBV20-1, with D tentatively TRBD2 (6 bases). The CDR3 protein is CSARDGGTNTGELFF. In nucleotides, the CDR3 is TGCAGTGCTAGAGATGGGGGGACCAACACCGGGGAGCTGTTTTTT.